The rows below give T cell receptor beta chains drawn from one sample of a study of CD8+ T cells in alopecia areata. Generated by immunoSEQ multiplex PCR, the TCRdb table keeps only in-frame clones and is missing some. The sample lists approximately 140,000 clones, around four fifths occurring once. The source material was CD8+ T cells sorted from blood, sampled at week 4, from a patient treated with tofacitinib. These receptors all stem from a human donor with alopecia areata. Both conserved end residues are part of each CDR3. The D gene is left open where the match is weak. Only part of the rows carry a size: once, few, many, or a class if the clone is expanded.

abundance,j_gene,d_gene,v_gene,CDR3aa,CDR3nt
few,TRBJ2-2,TRBD1,TRBV27,CASSLHFRDRANTGELFF,TGTGCCAGCAGTCTTCACTTCCGAGACAGGGCGAACACCGGGGAGCTGTTTTTT
.,TRBJ2-5,.,TRBV7-9,CASSFEGGSETQYF,TGTGCCAGCAGCTTCGAGGGGGGCTCAGAGACCCAGTACTTC
once,TRBJ2-3,.,TRBV5-4,CASSGIGTDTQYF,TGTGCCAGCAGCGGGATAGGAACAGATACGCAGTATTTT
once,TRBJ2-1,.,TRBV10-3,CAISEFESNEQFF,TGTGCCATCAGTGAGTTCGAGAGCAATGAGCAGTTCTTC
.,TRBJ2-1,.,TRBV7-9,CASSLVSDTGEQFF,TGTGCCAGCAGCTTAGTGTCAGATACGGGTGAGCAGTTCTTC
.,TRBJ2-3,.,TRBV5-6,CASSGGRPDTQYF,TGTGCCAGCAGCGGGGGACGTCCAGATACGCAGTATTTT
few,TRBJ2-2,TRBD2,TRBV11-3,CASSARTSGGRAGELFF,TGTGCCAGCAGCGCCCGGACTAGCGGGGGAAGGGCCGGGGAGCTGTTTTTT
.,TRBJ2-2,.,TRBV19,CASSKGYTGELFF,TGTGCCAGTAGCAAGGGGTACACCGGGGAGCTGTTTTTT
.,TRBJ1-1,TRBD1,TRBV19,CASAYDRVDTEAFF,TGTGCCAGCGCGTACGACAGGGTGGACACTGAAGCTTTCTTT
.,TRBJ1-6,.,TRBV4-1,CASSQVTDTARGSPLHF,TGCGCCAGCAGCCAAGTTACGGATACAGCACGCGGTTCACCCCTCCACTTT
once,TRBJ1-6,.,TRBV6-5,CASSWTVSLNSPLHF,TGTGCCAGCAGCTGGACAGTGAGCCTTAATTCACCCCTCCACTTT
once,TRBJ2-1,TRBD2,TRBV13,CASSPFAGVGSLNEQFF,TGTGCCAGCAGCCCCTTCGCGGGGGTAGGATCCCTCAATGAGCAGTTCTTC
.,TRBJ2-1,TRBD1,TRBV19,CASSLGQGGEQFF,TGTGCCAGTAGTTTGGGACAGGGTGGAGAGCAGTTCTTC
.,TRBJ2-3,.,TRBV27,CASRLTSSWGSDTQYF,TGTGCCAGCAGACTAACGTCTAGTTGGGGGTCAGATACGCAGTATTTT
.,TRBJ2-1,.,TRBV29-1,CSVEGAEGVEQFF,TGCAGCGTTGAAGGTGCAGAGGGGGTTGAGCAGTTCTTC
.,TRBJ2-1,TRBD1,TRBV14,CASSQAGTGYYEQFF,TGTGCCAGCAGCCAAGCCGGGACAGGTTATTATGAGCAGTTCTTC
.,TRBJ2-3,.,TRBV29-1,CSVSGGAHGGTDTQYF,TGCAGCGTTTCAGGCGGGGCCCACGGGGGCACAGATACGCAGTATTTT
.,TRBJ2-7,TRBD1,TRBV14,CASSQRQGVRDYEQYF,TGTGCCAGCAGCCAACGACAGGGGGTGCGGGACTACGAGCAGTACTTC
few,TRBJ1-2,.,TRBV4-1,CASSQDRGTNYGYTF,TGCGCCAGCAGCCAAGATAGGGGTACCAACTATGGCTACACCTTC
once,TRBJ1-1,.,TRBV11-2,CASSLDRPTGTFLDTEAFF,TGTGCCAGCAGCTTAGATCGCCCCACCGGGACCTTTTTGGACACTGAAGCTTTCTTT
.,TRBJ1-2,.,TRBV19,CASSIEAQEVVYGYTF,TGTGCCAGTAGTATAGAGGCGCAGGAGGTTGTATATGGCTACACCTTC
.,TRBJ2-1,.,TRBV27,CASSFRNEQFF,TGTGCCAGCAGTTTCCGGAATGAGCAGTTCTTC
once,TRBJ2-5,.,TRBV27,CASSLITGSRETQYF,TGTGCCAGCAGTTTAATAACAGGGTCTCGGGAGACCCAGTACTTC
.,TRBJ1-1,.,TRBV2,CASSYTGFNTEAFF,TGTGCCAGCAGTTACACAGGGTTTAACACTGAAGCTTTCTTT
.,TRBJ2-5,TRBD2,TRBV4-1,CASSQGLAGAGETQYF,TGCGCCAGCAGCCAAGGACTAGCGGGGGCCGGGGAGACCCAGTACTTC
.,TRBJ2-2,.,TRBV5-4,CASSADGAELFF,TGTGCCAGCAGCGCGGACGGAGCGGAGCTGTTTTTT
.,TRBJ2-5,TRBD1,TRBV27,CASSLLTGVQGGRQETQYF,TGTGCCAGCAGTTTACTGACAGGGGTCCAGGGGGGCCGCCAAGAGACCCAGTACTTC
.,TRBJ2-7,TRBD2,TRBV7-9,CASSSRGLAEEQYF,TGTGCCAGCAGCTCGCGCGGACTAGCGGAGGAGCAGTACTTC
.,TRBJ2-7,.,TRBV6-5,CASSESGTYEQYF,TGTGCCAGCAGTGAGTCGGGGACCTACGAGCAGTACTTC
.,TRBJ2-7,.,TRBV4-3,CASSQDGGHEQYF,TGCGCCAGCAGCCAAGATGGGGGCCACGAGCAGTACTTC
.,TRBJ2-5,.,TRBV11-2,CASSLTDWYQETQYF,TGTGCCAGCAGCTTAACGGATTGGTACCAAGAGACCCAGTACTTC
few,TRBJ2-7,TRBD2,TRBV10-3,CAISEAGGTYEQYF,TGTGCCATCAGTGAAGCGGGGGGAACCTACGAGCAGTACTTC
.,TRBJ2-3,.,TRBV19,CASSIDLGRKDTQYF,TGTGCCAGTAGTATAGATCTCGGACGGAAAGATACGCAGTATTTT
.,TRBJ2-5,.,TRBV30,CAWSAPAPRLQPPETQYF,TGTGCCTGGAGCGCCCCTGCCCCCCGACTCCAACCCCCAGAGACCCAGTACTTC
.,TRBJ1-1,.,TRBV21-1,CASSKMGTGSTEAFF,TGTGCCAGCAGCAAAATGGGGACAGGGAGCACTGAAGCTTTCTTT
.,TRBJ1-3,.,TRBV6-5,CASSTSGGSGNTIYF,TGTGCCAGCAGTACATCGGGCGGATCTGGAAACACCATATATTTT
.,TRBJ2-7,.,TRBV7-9,CASTLGGALYEQYF,TGTGCCAGCACCCTCGGAGGGGCACTCTACGAGCAGTACTTC
.,TRBJ2-2,.,TRBV4-3,CASSQDLSGTGELFF,TGCGCCAGCAGCCAAGATTTGAGCGGGACCGGGGAGCTGTTTTTT
once,TRBJ2-3,TRBD2,TRBV5-1,CASSSELFGLAGTDTQYF,TGCGCCAGCAGCTCAGAATTATTCGGACTAGCGGGGACAGATACGCAGTATTTT
.,TRBJ2-3,.,TRBV13,CASSSPDGRIDTQYF,TGTGCCAGCAGCTCACCAGACGGACGCATAGATACGCAGTATTTT
.,TRBJ2-2,.,TRBV6-5,CASSYGRNTGELFF,TGTGCCAGCAGTTACGGCCGGAACACCGGGGAGCTGTTTTTT
.,TRBJ2-1,.,TRBV6-6,CASSYSDEQFF,TGTGCCAGCAGTTACTCAGATGAGCAGTTCTTC
.,TRBJ1-1,.,TRBV9,CASSAEGGSMNTEAFF,TGTGCCAGCAGCGCCGAAGGGGGATCCATGAACACTGAAGCTTTCTTT
.,TRBJ1-2,.,TRBV29-1,CSVVLETSNYHYTF,TGCAGCGTTGTGCTCGAGACATCGAATTACCACTACACCTTC
.,TRBJ1-2,.,TRBV29-1,CSVEMGALGYTF,TGCAGCGTTGAAATGGGGGCGTTAGGCTACACCTTC
.,TRBJ1-5,.,TRBV5-6,CASSLGGGPQHF,TGTGCCAGCAGCTTGGGGGGTGGGCCCCAGCATTTT
.,TRBJ1-2,.,TRBV6-5,CASSTEGSGYTF,TGTGCCAGCAGTACGGAAGGCTCGGGCTACACCTTC
.,TRBJ2-7,TRBD1,TRBV19,CASRQGSNEQYF,TGTGCCAGCCGACAGGGTTCCAACGAGCAGTACTTC
.,TRBJ2-7,.,TRBV27,CASSRGSTREQYF,TGTGCCAGCAGCAGAGGGAGCACTCGGGAGCAGTACTTC
few,TRBJ2-7,TRBD2,TRBV7-9,CASSDGLAGNYEQYF,TGTGCCAGCAGTGACGGACTAGCGGGAAACTACGAGCAGTACTTC
.,TRBJ2-6,TRBD2,TRBV7-8,CASSPSALSGGASGANVLTF,TGTGCCAGCAGCCCATCCGCCCTTAGCGGGGGGGCCTCTGGGGCCAACGTCCTGACTTTC
.,TRBJ2-7,TRBD2,TRBV6-5,CASSETGLAYEQYF,TGTGCCAGCAGTGAAACGGGACTAGCTTACGAGCAGTACTTC